This TCR beta chain was recovered during a study of cytomegalovirus exposure and HLA in healthy donors. Sequenced by immunoSEQ multiplex PCR; TCRdb stores in-frame clones only, minus some. The sample includes about 180,000 clones, 85% of them seen just once. The specimen was PBMCs. The sequence was obtained from a man between 18 and 29 years old in good health and CMV-seropositive.

The CDR3 nucleotides read TGCGCCAGCAGCTCCTCGGGGGGGAACAGAAACACCGGGGAGCTGTTTTTT. Translated: CASSSSGGNRNTGELFF. V and J are TRBV5-1 and TRBJ2-2; 8 bases map to TRBD2. V lost 3 bases and J lost 2; bases outside the gene matches: 9. This CDR3 spans 17 amino acids. In germline, CDR1 is SGHRS, CDR2 YFSETQ.